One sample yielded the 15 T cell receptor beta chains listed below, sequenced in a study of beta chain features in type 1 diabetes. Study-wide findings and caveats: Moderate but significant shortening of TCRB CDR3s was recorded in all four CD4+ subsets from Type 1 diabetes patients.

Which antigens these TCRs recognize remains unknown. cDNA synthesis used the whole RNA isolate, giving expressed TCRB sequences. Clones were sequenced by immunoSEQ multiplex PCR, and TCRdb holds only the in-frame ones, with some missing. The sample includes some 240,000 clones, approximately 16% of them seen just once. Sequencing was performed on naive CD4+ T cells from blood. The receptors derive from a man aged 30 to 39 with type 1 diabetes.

CDR3 in amino acids: CAWSPAVTVLNQPQHF. The CDR3 DNA reads TGTGCCTGGAGCCCTGCGGTGACAGTCTTAAATCAGCCCCAGCATTTT. V and J are TRBV30 and TRBJ1-5; TRBD1 might be the D (5 bases). Germline V CDR1 and CDR2: GTSNPN, SVGIG (reference sequence). This CDR3 comprises 16 residues. Between the trimmed V and J ends, which lost 3 bases and 4 bases, there was a span of 19 bases.

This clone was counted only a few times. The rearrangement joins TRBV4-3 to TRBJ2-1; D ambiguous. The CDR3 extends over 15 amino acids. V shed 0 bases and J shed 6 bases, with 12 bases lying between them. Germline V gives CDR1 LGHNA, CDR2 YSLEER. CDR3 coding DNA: TGCGCCAGCAGCCAAGAAGGAATCGGTTTCAATGAGCAGTTCTTC. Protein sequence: CASSQEGIGFNEQFF.

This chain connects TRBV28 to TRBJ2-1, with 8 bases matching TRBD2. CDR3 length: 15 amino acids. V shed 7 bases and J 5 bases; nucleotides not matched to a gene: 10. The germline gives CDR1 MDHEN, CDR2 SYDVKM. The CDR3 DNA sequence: TGTGCCAGCACCTTTATAGCGGGGCCAAACAATGAGCAGTTCTTC. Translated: CASTFIAGPNNEQFF.

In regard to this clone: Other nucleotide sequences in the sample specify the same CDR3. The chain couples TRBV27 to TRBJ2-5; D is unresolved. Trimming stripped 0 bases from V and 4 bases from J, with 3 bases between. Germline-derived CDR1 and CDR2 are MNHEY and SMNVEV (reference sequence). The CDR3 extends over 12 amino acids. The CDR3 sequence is CASSLSGETQYF. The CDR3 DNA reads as TGTGCCAGCAGTTTATCGGGAGAGACCCAGTACTTC.

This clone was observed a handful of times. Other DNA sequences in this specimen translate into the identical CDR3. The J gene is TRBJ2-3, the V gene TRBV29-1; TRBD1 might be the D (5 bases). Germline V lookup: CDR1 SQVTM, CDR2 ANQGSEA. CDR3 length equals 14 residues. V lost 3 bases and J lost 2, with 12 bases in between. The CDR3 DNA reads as TGCAGCGTTGAGGGCAGGGTTTCCACAGATACGCAGTATTTT. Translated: CSVEGRVSTDTQYF.

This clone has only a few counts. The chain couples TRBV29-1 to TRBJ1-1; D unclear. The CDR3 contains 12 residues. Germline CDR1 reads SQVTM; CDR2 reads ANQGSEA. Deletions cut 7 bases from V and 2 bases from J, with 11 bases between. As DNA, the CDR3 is TGCAGCGCCGTGACCGCCAACACTGAAGCTTTCTTT. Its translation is CSAVTANTEAFF. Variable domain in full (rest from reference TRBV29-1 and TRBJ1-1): SAVISQKPSRDICQRGTSLTIQCQVDSQVTMMFWYRQQPGQSLTLIATANQGSEATYESGFVIDKFPISRPNLTFSTLTVSNMSPEDSSIYLCSAVTANTEAFFGQGTRLTVV.

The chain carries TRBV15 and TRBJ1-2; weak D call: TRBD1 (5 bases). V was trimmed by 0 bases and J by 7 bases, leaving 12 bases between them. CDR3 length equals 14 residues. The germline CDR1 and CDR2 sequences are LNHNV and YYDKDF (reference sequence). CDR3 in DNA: TGTGCCACCAGCAGAGATCGGCAGGGCCGTGGCTACACCTTC. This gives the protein CATSRDRQGRGYTF.

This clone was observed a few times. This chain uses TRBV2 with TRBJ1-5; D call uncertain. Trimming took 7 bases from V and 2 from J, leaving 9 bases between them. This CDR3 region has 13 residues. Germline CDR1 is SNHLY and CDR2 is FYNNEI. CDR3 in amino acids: CASKGRGNQPQHF. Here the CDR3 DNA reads TGTGCCAGCAAGGGTAGGGGCAATCAGCCCCAGCATTTT.

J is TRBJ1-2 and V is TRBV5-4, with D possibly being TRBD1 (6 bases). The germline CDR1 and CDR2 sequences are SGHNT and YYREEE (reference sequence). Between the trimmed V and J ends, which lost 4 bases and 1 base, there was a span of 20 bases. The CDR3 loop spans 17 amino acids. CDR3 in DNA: TGTGCCAGCAGCCTCCAACTCCGGGGGCAGCATAACTATGGCTACACCTTC. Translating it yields CASSLQLRGQHNYGYTF. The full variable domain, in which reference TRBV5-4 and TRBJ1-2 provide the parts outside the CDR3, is ETGVTQSPTHLIKTRGQQVTLRCSSQSGHNTVSWYQQALGQGPQFIFQYYREEENGRGNFPPRFSGLQFPNYSSELNVNALELDDSALYLCASSLQLRGQHNYGYTFGSGTRLTVV.

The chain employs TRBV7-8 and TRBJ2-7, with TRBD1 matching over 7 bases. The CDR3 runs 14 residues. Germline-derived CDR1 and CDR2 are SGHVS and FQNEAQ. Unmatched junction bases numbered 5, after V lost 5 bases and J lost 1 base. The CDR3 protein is CASSLRDSSYEQYF. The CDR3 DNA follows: TGTGCCAGCAGCCTACGGGACAGTTCCTACGAGCAGTACTTC.

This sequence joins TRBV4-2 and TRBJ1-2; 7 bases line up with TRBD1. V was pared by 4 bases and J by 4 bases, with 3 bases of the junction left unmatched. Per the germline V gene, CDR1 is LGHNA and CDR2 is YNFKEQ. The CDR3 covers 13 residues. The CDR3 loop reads CASSRTGSYGYTF. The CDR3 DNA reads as TGTGCCAGCAGCCGGACAGGATCCTATGGCTACACCTTC.

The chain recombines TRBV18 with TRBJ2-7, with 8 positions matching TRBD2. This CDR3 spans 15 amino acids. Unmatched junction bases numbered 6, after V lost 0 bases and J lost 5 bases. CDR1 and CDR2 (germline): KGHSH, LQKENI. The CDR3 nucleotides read TGTGCCAGCTCACCACCGAGCGGGAGAGAGAACGAGCAGTACTTC. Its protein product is CASSPPSGRENEQYF. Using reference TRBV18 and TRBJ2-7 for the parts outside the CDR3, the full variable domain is NAGVMQNPRHLVRRRGQEARLRCSPMKGHSHVYWYRQLPEEGLKFMVYLQKENIIDESGMPKERFSAEFPKEGPSILRIQQVVRGDSAAYFCASSPPSGRENEQYFGPGTRLTVT.

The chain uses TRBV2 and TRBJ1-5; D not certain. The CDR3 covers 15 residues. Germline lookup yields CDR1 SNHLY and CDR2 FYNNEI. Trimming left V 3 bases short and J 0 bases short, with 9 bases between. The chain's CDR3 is CASSDMGISNQPQHF. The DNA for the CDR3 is TGTGCCAGCAGTGACATGGGGATTAGCAATCAGCCCCAGCATTTT.

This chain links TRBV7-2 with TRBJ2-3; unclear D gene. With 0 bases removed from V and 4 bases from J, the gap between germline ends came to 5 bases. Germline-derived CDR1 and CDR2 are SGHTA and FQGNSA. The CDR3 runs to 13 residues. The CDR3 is CASSLAVADTQYF. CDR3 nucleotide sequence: TGTGCCAGCAGCTTAGCGGTCGCAGATACGCAGTATTTT. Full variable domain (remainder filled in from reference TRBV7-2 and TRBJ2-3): GAGVSQSPSNKVTEKGKDVELRCDPISGHTALYWYRQSLGQGLEFLIYFQGNSAPDKSGLPSDRFSAERTGGSVSTLTIQRTQQEDSAVYLCASSLAVADTQYFGPGTRLTVL.

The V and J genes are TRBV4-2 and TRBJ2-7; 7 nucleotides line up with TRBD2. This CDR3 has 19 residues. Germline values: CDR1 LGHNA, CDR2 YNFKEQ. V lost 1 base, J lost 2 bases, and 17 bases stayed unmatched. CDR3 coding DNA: TGTGCCAGCAGCCAAGGCTATACCAGTTCCTTCGGACTAGCCTACGAGCAGTACTTC. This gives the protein CASSQGYTSSFGLAYEQYF.